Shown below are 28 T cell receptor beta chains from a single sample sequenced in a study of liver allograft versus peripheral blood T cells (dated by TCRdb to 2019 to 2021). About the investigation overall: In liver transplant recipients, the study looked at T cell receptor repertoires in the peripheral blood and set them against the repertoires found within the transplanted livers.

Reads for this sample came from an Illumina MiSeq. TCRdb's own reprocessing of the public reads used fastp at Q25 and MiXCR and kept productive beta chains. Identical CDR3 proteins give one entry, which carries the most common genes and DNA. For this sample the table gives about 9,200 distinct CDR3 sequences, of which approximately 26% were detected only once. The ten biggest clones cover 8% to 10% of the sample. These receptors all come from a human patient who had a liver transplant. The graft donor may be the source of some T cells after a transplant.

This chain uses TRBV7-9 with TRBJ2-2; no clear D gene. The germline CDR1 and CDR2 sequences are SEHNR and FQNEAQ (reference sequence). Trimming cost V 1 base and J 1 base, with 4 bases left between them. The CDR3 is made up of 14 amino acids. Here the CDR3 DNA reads TGTGCCAGCAGCTTAGGGATGAACACCGGGGAGCTGTTTTTT. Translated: CASSLGMNTGELFF. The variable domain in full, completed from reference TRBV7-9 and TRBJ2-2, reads DTGVSQNPRHKITKRGQNVTFRCDPISEHNRLYWYRQTLGQGPEFLTYFQNEAQLEKSRLLSDRFSAERPKGSFSTLEIQRTEQGDSAMYLCASSLGMNTGELFFGEGSRLTVL.

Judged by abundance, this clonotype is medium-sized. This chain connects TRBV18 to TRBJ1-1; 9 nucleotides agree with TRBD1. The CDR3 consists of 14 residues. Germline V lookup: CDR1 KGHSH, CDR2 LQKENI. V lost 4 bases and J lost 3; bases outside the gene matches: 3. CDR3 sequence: CASSLGQGDTEAFF. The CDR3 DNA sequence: TGTGCCAGCTCACTGGGACAGGGAGACACTGAAGCTTTCTTT.

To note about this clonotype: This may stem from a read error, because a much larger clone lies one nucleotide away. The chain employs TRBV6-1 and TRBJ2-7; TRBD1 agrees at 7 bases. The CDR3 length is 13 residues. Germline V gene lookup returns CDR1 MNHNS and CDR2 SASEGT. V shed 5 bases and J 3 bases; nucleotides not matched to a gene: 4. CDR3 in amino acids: CASSYRQGYEQYF. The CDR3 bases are TGTGCCAGCAGTTACAGACAGGGCTACGAGCAGTACTTC.

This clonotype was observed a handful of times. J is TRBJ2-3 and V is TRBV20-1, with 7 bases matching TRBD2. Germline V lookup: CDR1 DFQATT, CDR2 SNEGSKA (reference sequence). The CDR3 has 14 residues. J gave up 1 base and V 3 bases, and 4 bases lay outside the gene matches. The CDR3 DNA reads TGCAGTGCTAGCCGGACTAGACGCACAGATACGCAGTATTTT. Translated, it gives CSASRTRRTDTQYF.

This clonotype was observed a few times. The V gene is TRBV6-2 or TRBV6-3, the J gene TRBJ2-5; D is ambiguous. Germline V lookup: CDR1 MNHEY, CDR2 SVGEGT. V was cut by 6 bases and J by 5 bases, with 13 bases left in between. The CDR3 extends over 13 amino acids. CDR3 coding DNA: TGTGCCAGCAGCCTAATACGAAGGGAGACCCAGTACTTC. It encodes CASSLIRRETQYF.

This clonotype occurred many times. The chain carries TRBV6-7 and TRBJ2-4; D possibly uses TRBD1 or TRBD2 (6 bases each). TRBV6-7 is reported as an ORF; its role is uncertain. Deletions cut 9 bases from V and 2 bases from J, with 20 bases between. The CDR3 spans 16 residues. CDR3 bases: TGTGCCAGTAAGGGGGGCCATTTCTCCACCAAAAACATTCAGTACTTC. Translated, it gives CASKGGHFSTKNIQYF.

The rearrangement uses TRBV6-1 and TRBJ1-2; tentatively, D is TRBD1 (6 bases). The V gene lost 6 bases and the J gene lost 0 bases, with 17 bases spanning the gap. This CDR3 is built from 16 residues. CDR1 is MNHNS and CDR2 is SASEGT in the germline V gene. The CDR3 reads CASSLFGGATNYGYTF. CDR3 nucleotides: TGTGCCAGCAGCCTCTTCGGGGGGGCAACTAACTATGGCTACACCTTC.

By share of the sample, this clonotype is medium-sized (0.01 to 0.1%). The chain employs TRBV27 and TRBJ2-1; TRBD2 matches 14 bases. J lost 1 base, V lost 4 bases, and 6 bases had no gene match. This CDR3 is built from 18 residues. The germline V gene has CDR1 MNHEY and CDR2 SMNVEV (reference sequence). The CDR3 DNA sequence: TGTGCCAGCAGTTCCCCGGGACTAGCGGGAGTTTCCTACAATGAGCAGTTCTTC. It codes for CASSSPGLAGVSYNEQFF.

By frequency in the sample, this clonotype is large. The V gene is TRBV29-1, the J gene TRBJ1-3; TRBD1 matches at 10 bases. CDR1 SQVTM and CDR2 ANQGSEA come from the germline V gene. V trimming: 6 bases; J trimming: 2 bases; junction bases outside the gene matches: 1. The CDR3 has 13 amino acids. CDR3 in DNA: TGCAGCGTCGGACAGGGGGCTGGAAACACCATATATTTT. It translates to CSVGQGAGNTIYF.

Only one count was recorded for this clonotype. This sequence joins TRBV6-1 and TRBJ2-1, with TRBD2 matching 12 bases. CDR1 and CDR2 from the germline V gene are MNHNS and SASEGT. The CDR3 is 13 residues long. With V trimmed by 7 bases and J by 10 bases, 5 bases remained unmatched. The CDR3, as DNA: TGTGCCAGCATGACTAGCGGGAGTGGGGAGCAGTTCTTC. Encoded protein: CASMTSGSGEQFF.

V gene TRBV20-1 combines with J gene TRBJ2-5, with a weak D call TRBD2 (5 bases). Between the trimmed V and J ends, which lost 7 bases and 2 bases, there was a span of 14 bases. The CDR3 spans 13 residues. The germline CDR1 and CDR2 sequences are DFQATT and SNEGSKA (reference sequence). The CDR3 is CSGALAVQETQYF. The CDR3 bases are TGCAGTGGAGCCCTAGCAGTTCAAGAGACCCAGTACTTC.

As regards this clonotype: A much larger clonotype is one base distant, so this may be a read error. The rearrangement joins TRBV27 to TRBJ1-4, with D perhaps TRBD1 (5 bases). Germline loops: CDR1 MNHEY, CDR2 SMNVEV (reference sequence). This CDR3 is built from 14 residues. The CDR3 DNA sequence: TGTGCCAGCAGTATAGGGGATGCTAATGAAAAACTGCTTTTT. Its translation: CASSIGDANEKLLF.

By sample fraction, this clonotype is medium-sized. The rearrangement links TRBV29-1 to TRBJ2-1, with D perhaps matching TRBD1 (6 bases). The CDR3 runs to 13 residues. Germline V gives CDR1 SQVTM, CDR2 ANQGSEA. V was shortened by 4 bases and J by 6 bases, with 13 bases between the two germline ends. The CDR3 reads CSVAGDTRNEQFF. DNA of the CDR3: TGCAGCGTTGCTGGGGACACCCGCAATGAGCAGTTCTTC.

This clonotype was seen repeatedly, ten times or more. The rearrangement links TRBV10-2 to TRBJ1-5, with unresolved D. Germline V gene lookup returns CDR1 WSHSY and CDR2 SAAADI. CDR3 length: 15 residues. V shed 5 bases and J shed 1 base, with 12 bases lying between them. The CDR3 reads CASSPQFVSNQPQHF. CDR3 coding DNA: TGCGCCAGCAGTCCACAGTTTGTAAGCAATCAGCCCCAGCATTTT.

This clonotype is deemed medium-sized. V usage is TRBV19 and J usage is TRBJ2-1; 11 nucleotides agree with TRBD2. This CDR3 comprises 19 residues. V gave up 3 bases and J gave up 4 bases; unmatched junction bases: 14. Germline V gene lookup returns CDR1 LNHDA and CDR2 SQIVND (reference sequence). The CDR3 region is CASSITTLAGGSAYNEQFF. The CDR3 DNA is TGTGCCAGTAGTATCACAACTTTAGCGGGAGGGTCCGCTTACAATGAGCAGTTCTTC.

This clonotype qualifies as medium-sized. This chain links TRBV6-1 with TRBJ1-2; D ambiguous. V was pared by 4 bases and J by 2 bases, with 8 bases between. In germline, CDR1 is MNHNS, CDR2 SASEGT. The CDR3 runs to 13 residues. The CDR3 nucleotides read TGTGCCAGCAGTGGGGCGCAAAACTATGGCTACACCTTC. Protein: CASSGAQNYGYTF.

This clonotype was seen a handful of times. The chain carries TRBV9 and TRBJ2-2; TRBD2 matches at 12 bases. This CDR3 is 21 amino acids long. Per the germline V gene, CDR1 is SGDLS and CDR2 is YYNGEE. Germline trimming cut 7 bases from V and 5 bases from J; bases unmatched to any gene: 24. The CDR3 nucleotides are TGTGCCAGCCCCCCCGGAGGGCCTAGCGGGGGGGCGAGGGGGGAGACCGGGGAGCTGTTTTTT. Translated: CASPPGGPSGGARGETGELFF.

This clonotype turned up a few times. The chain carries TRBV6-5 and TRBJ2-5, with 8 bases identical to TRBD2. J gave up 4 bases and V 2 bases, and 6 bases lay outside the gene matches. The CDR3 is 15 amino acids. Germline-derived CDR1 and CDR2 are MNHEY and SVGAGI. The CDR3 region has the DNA TGTGCCAGCAGTTACAGGGCGGGGGGTAGAGAGACCCAGTACTTC. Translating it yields CASSYRAGGRETQYF.

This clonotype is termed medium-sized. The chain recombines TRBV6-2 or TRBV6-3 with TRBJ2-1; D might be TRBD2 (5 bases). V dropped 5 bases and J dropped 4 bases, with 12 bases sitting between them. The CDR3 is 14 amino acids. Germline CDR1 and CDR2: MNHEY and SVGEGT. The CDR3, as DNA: TGTGCCAGCAGTGAAATCCGGGGATACAATGAGCAGTTCTTC. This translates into CASSEIRGYNEQFF.

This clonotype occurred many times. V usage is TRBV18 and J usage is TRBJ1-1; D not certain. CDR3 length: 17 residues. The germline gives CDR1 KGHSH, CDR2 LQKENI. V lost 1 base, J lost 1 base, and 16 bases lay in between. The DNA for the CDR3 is TGTGCCAGCTCACCACGAACACTGCAGAACGAGAACACTGAAGCTTTCTTT. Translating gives CASSPRTLQNENTEAFF.

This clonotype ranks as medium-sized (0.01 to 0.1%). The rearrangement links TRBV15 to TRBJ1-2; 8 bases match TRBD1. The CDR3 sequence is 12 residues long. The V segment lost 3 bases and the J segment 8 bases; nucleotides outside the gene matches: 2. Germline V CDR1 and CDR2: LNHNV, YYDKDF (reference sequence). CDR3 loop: CATSRTGAGYTF. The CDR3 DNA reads TGTGCCACCAGCAGGACAGGGGCCGGCTACACCTTC.

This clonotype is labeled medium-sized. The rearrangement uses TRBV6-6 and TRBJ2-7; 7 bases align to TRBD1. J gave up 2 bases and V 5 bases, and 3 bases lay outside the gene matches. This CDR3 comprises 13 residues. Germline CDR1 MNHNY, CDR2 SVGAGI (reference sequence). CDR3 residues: CASSRTGAYEQYF. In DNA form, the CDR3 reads TGTGCCAGCAGTAGGACAGGAGCCTACGAGCAGTACTTC.

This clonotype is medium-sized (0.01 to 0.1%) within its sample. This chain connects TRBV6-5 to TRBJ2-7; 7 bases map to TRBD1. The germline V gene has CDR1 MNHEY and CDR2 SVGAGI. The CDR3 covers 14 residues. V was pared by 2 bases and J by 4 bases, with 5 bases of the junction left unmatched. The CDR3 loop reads CASSYGTDPYEQYF. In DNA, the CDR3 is TGTGCCAGCAGTTACGGGACAGATCCATACGAGCAGTACTTC.

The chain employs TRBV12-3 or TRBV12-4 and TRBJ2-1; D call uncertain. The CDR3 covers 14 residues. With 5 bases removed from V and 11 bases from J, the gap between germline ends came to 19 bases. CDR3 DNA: TGTGCCAGCAGTCCTTACTCCAGGACCATCAAGCAGTTCTTC. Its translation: CASSPYSRTIKQFF.

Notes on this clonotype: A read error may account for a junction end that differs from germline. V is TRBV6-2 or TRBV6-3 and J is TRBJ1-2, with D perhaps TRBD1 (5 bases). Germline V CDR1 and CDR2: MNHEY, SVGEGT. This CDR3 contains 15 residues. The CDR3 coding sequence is TGTGCCAGCAGTAACTCAGGGTTGGGGAACTATGACTACACCTTC. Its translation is CASSNSGLGNYDYTF.

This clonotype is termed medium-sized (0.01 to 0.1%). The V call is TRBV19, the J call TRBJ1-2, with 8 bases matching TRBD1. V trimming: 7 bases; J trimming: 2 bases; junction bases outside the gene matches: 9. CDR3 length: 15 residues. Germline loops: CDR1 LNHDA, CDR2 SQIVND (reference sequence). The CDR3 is CASTPQGAGNYGYTF. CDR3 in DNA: TGTGCCAGTACCCCCCAGGGGGCAGGGAACTATGGCTACACCTTC.

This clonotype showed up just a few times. The CDR3 region is CSARDDRFYSNQPQHF. Here the CDR3 DNA reads TGCAGTGCTAGAGATGACAGATTTTATAGCAATCAGCCCCAGCATTTT. This chain joins TRBV20-1 and TRBJ1-5; possibly TRBD1 for D (5 bases). The V end was cut by 0 bases, the J end by 0 bases, with 12 bases between. The CDR3 is 16 amino acids. Germline V gene sequence: CDR1 DFQATT, CDR2 SNEGSKA (reference sequence).

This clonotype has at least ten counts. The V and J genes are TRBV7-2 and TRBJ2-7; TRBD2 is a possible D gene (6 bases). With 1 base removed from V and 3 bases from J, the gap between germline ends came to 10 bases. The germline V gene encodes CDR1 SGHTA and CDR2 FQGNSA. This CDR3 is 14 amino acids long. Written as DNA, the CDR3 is TGTGCCAGCAGCTTAGGGGCGGGGTTCTACGAGCAGTACTTC. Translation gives CASSLGAGFYEQYF.